These 9 T cell receptor beta chains share one sample of origin, sequenced in a study of cytomegalovirus exposure and HLA in healthy donors. Amplification used 60 Vbeta primers and 13 Jbeta primers. Using immunoSEQ multiplex PCR, the repertoire was profiled, and TCRdb retains in-frame clones only, with some absent. The table lists 100,000 to 150,000 clones, roughly 75% of them singletons. Input material: PBMCs. The receptors were sampled from a woman in her forties or fifties in good health and CMV-seronegative.

This clone was counted a few times. The chain is built from TRBV30 and TRBJ2-5; D not resolved. Deletions cut 3 bases from V and 1 base from J, with 9 bases between. This CDR3 is 13 amino acids long. CDR1 is GTSNPN, CDR2 SVGIG, per germline (reference sequence). CDR3 region: CAWSRLSQETQYF. The CDR3 nucleotides read TGTGCCTGGAGCAGACTGAGCCAAGAGACCCAGTACTTC. The full variable domain, rest sourced from reference TRBV30 and TRBJ2-5, is SQTIHQWPATLVQPVGSPLSLECTVEGTSNPNLYWYRQAAGRGLQLLFYSVGIGQISSEVPQNLSASRPQDRQFILSSKKLLLSDSGFYLCAWSRLSQETQYFGPGTRLLVL.

The V call is TRBV10-3, the J call TRBJ2-2; 8 nucleotides match TRBD2. Germline CDR1 and CDR2: ENHRY and SYGVKD. The trim removed 7 bases at V and 2 bases at J, leaving 9 bases unmatched. This CDR3 contains 16 residues. CDR3 sequence: CAITTRVAGNTGELFF. DNA for the CDR3: TGTGCCATCACCACGCGTGTAGCGGGAAACACCGGGGAGCTGTTTTTT.

The chain is built from TRBV27 and TRBJ1-6, with D hard to call. The CDR3 consists of 15 residues. V was cut by 3 bases and J by 5 bases, with 11 bases left in between. The V gene's germline CDR1 is MNHEY and CDR2 SMNVEV (reference sequence). The CDR3 sequence is CASSLRKPNNSPLHF. The CDR3 DNA follows: TGTGCCAGCAGTTTGCGAAAACCCAATAATTCACCCCTCCACTTT.

V usage is TRBV5-1 and J usage is TRBJ1-2; TRBD1 agrees at 10 bases. The germline V gene encodes CDR1 SGHRS and CDR2 YFSETQ. This CDR3 has 14 amino acids. V was pared by 4 bases and J by 7 bases, with 7 bases of the junction left unmatched. The CDR3 coding sequence is TGCGCCAGCAGCATGACAGGGGGCGAGTTTGGCTACACCTTC. Protein sequence: CASSMTGGEFGYTF.

J is TRBJ2-7 and V is TRBV28, with D possibly TRBD1 on 6 matching bases. This CDR3 region has 15 residues. V was shortened by 3 bases and J by 4 bases, with 16 bases between the two germline ends. Germline CDR1 is MDHEN and CDR2 is SYDVKM. The CDR3 protein is CASSLGAVATYEQYF. CDR3 nucleotide sequence: TGTGCCAGCAGTTTGGGGGCGGTAGCCACTTACGAGCAGTACTTC.

The chain links TRBV10-3 to TRBJ2-7, with TRBD2 matching 12 bases. Trimming took 6 bases from V and 2 from J; bases not matched to a gene: 2. Per germline, CDR1 ENHRY and CDR2 SYGVKD. The CDR3 spans 14 residues. The DNA for the CDR3 is TGTGCCATCAGCGCTAGCGGGAGGGCCTACGAGCAGTACTTC. The encoded protein is CAISASGRAYEQYF.

The chain is built from TRBV13 and TRBJ2-2; D not resolved. The germline V gene has CDR1 PRHDT and CDR2 FYEKMQ (reference sequence). The length of the CDR3 is 14 residues. V was trimmed by 3 bases and J by 0 bases, leaving 5 bases between them. The CDR3 bases are TGTGCCAGCAGCTTCCTCGCGAACACCGGGGAGCTGTTTTTT. It codes for CASSFLANTGELFF.

This chain connects TRBV27 to TRBJ2-7, with 9 nucleotides matching TRBD2. V was clipped by 4 bases and J by 1 base; unmatched bases: 5. This CDR3 contains 15 residues. Germline loops: CDR1 MNHEY, CDR2 SMNVEV (reference sequence). The CDR3 DNA reads TGTGCCAGCAGTTCGGCTAGCGGGATTTCCTACGAGCAGTACTTC. Protein product: CASSSASGISYEQYF.

V usage is TRBV7-6 and J usage is TRBJ2-2; TRBD2 agrees at 14 bases. Germline-derived CDR1 and CDR2 are SGHVS and FNYEAQ. J lost 0 bases, V lost 5 bases, and 5 bases had no gene match. CDR3 length equals 18 residues. The CDR3 DNA follows: TGTGCCAGCAGCAGACTAGCGGGAGGGTCCGCGAACACCGGGGAGCTGTTTTTT. Its protein is CASSRLAGGSANTGELFF.